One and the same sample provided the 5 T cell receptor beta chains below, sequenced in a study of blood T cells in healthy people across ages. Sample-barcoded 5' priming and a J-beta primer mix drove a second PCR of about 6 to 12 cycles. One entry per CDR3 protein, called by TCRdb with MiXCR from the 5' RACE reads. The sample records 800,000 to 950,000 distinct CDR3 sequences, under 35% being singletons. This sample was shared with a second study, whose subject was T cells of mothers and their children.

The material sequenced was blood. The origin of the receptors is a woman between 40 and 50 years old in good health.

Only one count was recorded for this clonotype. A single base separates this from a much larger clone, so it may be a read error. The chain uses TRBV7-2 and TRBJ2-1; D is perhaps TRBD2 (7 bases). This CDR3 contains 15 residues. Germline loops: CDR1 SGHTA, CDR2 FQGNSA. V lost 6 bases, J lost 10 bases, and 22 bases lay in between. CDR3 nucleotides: TGTGCCAGCAGTCCTACAACAGGGAGGCGGGGGGAGCAGTTCTTC. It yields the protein CASSPTTGRRGEQFF.

This chain's CDR3 is CASSLALSQPQHF. In nucleotides, the CDR3 is TGTGCCAGCAGTTTAGCGCTGAGTCAGCCCCAGCATTTT. The J gene is TRBJ1-5, the V gene TRBV12-3 or TRBV12-4, with no clear D. Trimming removed 0 bases from V and 6 bases from J, with 6 bases in between. The CDR3 contains 13 residues.

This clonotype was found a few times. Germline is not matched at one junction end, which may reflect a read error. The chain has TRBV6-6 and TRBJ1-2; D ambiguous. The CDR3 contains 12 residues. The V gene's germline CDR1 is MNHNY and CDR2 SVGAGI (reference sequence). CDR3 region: CASPPALYGDTF. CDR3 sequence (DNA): TGTGCCAGCCCCCCAGCCCTCTATGGCGACACCTTC.

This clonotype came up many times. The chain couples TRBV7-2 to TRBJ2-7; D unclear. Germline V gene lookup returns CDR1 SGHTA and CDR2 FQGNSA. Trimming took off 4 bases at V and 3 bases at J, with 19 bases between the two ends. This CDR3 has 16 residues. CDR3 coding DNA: TGTGCCAGCAGCTACGCTTCGATATCTGGCAGCTACGAGCAGTACTTC. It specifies CASSYASISGSYEQYF.

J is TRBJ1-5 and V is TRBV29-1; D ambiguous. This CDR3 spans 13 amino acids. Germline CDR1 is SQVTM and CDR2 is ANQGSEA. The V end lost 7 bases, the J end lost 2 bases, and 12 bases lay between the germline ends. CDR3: CSGADRGNQPQHF. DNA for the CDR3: TGCAGCGGTGCGGACCGGGGCAATCAGCCCCAGCATTTT.